Shown below are 14 T cell receptor beta chains from a single sample sequenced in a study of control samples from healthy donors and cancer patients. Assay used: immunoSEQ multiplex PCR; TCRdb lists only in-frame clones, some missing. This sample yields 130,000 or so clones, of which about 94% are seen a single time; approximately 14% belongs to the top ten. Sequenced material: PBMCs. The receptors were gathered from a man between 60 and 75 years old with colorectal cancer.

The V gene is TRBV29-1, the J gene TRBJ2-3; TRBD2 matches at 7 bases. The CDR3 loop spans 13 amino acids. V dropped 7 bases and J dropped 2; count of bases not matched to a gene: 6. Germline-derived CDR1 and CDR2 are SQVTM and ANQGSEA. Written as DNA, the CDR3 is TGCAGCGCTGGAGCGGGGTACACAGATACGCAGTATTTT. As protein: CSAGAGYTDTQYF.

The chain is built from TRBV11-2 and TRBJ1-1; D gene ambiguous. The CDR3 consists of 12 residues. Deletions cut 5 bases from V and 3 bases from J, with 7 bases between. Germline CDR1 SGHAT, CDR2 FQNNGV. The CDR3 sequence: CASSRDYTEAFF. DNA for the CDR3: TGTGCCAGCAGCCGAGACTACACTGAAGCTTTCTTT.

The rearrangement links TRBV19 to TRBJ1-6; TRBD1 aligns across 7 bases. The CDR3 contains 15 residues. Germline-derived CDR1 and CDR2 are LNHDA and SQIVND (reference sequence). V was clipped by 7 bases and J by 10 bases; unmatched bases: 13. This CDR3 reads CASTPREGARSPLHF. For the CDR3, the DNA is TGTGCCAGTACCCCCCGGGAGGGGGCGCGGTCACCCCTCCACTTT. Full variable domain (outside the CDR3, taken from reference TRBV19 and TRBJ1-6): DGGITQSPKYLFRKEGQNVTLSCEQNLNHDAMYWYRQDPGQGLRLIYYSQIVNDFQKGDIAEGYSVSREKKESFPLTVTSAQKNPTAFYLCASTPREGARSPLHFGNGTRLTVT.

V gene TRBV6-1 combines with J gene TRBJ1-2, with TRBD1 as a possible D gene (6 bases). Germline CDR1 is MNHNS and CDR2 is SASEGT. This CDR3 is 18 amino acids long. Trimming cost V 0 bases and J 5 bases, with 22 bases left between them. This CDR3 reads CASSEAGGGRTRTYGYTF. For the CDR3, the DNA is TGTGCCAGCAGTGAAGCTGGGGGGGGCAGGACTCGCACTTATGGCTACACCTTC.

V gene TRBV10-3 combines with J gene TRBJ2-7; D may be TRBD1 (7 bases). This CDR3 is built from 15 residues. Germline CDR1 ENHRY, CDR2 SYGVKD. V lost 3 bases, J lost 2 bases, and 14 bases lay in between. CDR3 coding DNA: TGTGCCATCAGTGACCCGACAGGGACTCCCTACGAGCAGTACTTC. The encoded protein is CAISDPTGTPYEQYF.

This chain joins TRBV4-1 and TRBJ1-5; D not resolved. Trimming removed 0 bases at V and 7 bases at J, with 13 bases between. Germline V lookup: CDR1 MGHRA, CDR2 YSYEKL. The length of the CDR3 is 15 residues. The CDR3 region is CASSQEGSPRQPQHF. CDR3 nucleotide sequence: TGCGCCAGCAGCCAAGAGGGGTCCCCCAGGCAGCCCCAGCATTTT.

Regarding this clone: A junction end diverges from the germline sequence, so it may reflect a read error. The chain carries TRBV19 and TRBJ2-1; no reliable D call. This CDR3 contains 15 residues. Germline V gene lookup returns CDR1 LNHDA and CDR2 SQIVND (reference sequence). Written as DNA, the CDR3 is TGTGCCAGTACTGACATGGGCCTACCTAACAATGGGCAGTTCTTC. Amino acid sequence: CASTDMGLPNNGQFF.

The rearrangement links TRBV3-1 (or the pseudogene TRBV3-2) to TRBJ1-5; D perhaps matches TRBD1 (6 bases). Germline V gene sequence: CDR1 LGHDT, CDR2 YNNKEL (reference sequence). CDR3 length equals 13 residues. The ends were cut back, 3 bases at V and 6 bases at J, with 9 bases in the middle. The CDR3 here is CASSQGGGQPQHF. The CDR3 DNA follows: TGTGCCAGCAGCCAGGGGGGCGGTCAGCCCCAGCATTTT.

The chain is built from TRBV12-3 or TRBV12-4 and TRBJ1-1, with D uncertain. Trimming pared 1 base from V and 3 bases from J, leaving 6 bases between. The length of the CDR3 is 13 residues. The CDR3 here is CASSLGRDTEAFF. The CDR3, as DNA: TGTGCCAGCAGTTTAGGACGAGACACTGAAGCTTTCTTT.

J is TRBJ1-5 and V is TRBV7-9, with D uncertain. Germline assignment: CDR1 SEHNR and CDR2 FQNEAQ (reference sequence). Trimming cost V 2 bases and J 7 bases, with 9 bases left between them. The CDR3 is made up of 13 amino acids. The CDR3 nucleotides are TGTGCCAGCAGCTTACGGGAGAAGCAGCCCCAGCATTTT. Translation gives CASSLREKQPQHF.

Written as DNA, the CDR3 is TGTGCCAGTAGTATAGATCAACAGGGAATGAACACTGAAGCTTTCTTT. Residues: CASSIDQQGMNTEAFF. The rearrangement uses TRBV19 and TRBJ1-1, with TRBD1 as a possible D gene (6 bases). This CDR3 spans 16 amino acids. Germline-derived CDR1 and CDR2 are LNHDA and SQIVND (reference sequence). Trimming removed 0 bases from V and 0 bases from J, with 11 bases in between.

The chain links TRBV7-8 to TRBJ1-2, with D perhaps matching TRBD1 (5 bases). The V and J ends lost 2 bases and 5 bases respectively, with 18 bases between them. CDR1 SGHVS and CDR2 FQNEAQ come from the germline V gene. The CDR3 is 16 amino acids. DNA for the CDR3: TGTGCCAGCAGCTTACTTCAGGCCGGGACGGCTTATGGCTACACCTTC. It yields the protein CASSLLQAGTAYGYTF.

This sequence joins TRBV25-1 and TRBJ2-2; D possibly corresponds to TRBD1 (7 bases). V was clipped by 4 bases and J by 1 base, with 19 bases between them. Germline CDR1 reads MGHDK; CDR2 reads SYGVNS. The CDR3 has 18 amino acids. CDR3 sequence reads: CASSVVLGGGMNTGELFF. Here the CDR3 DNA reads TGTGCCAGCAGTGTCGTCCTAGGGGGCGGGATGAACACCGGGGAGCTGTTTTTT.

The rearrangement uses TRBV9 and TRBJ2-7; TRBD2 aligns across 9 bases. This CDR3 spans 15 amino acids. The junction had 8 bases not matched to a gene; V was cut back by 3 bases and J by 4 bases. Per germline, CDR1 SGDLS and CDR2 YYNGEE. This CDR3 reads CASSAGTSPIYEQYF. Written as DNA, the CDR3 is TGTGCCAGCAGCGCCGGGACTAGCCCGATTTACGAGCAGTACTTC.